The clone carrying this T cell receptor (beta chain) was found a few times. Amplified TCR beta CDR3 regions came from RNA transcripts. Researchers ran a first-round RT-PCR on the TCR CDR3 using the HTBI primer set. TCRdb reprocessed the multiplex PCR reads via MiXCR and lists one record per CDR3 protein. The table has around 530,000 distinct CDR3 sequences, under 20% seen once. V gave up 2 bases and J gave up 1 base, with 6 bases separating them. Germline V gene data show CDR1 as SGDLS and CDR2 as YYNGEE. This CDR3 has 13 amino acids. These data belong to a study of T cells in Graves' hyperthyroidism and ophthalmopathy.

The chain has TRBV9 and TRBJ1-1; no firm D call. The receptor was isolated from a woman aged 18 to 35 with Graves' ophthalmopathy. The specimen sequenced was blood. In nucleotides, the CDR3 is TGTGCCAGCAGCGTTTGGCAGAACACTGAAGCTTTCTTT. This codes for CASSVWQNTEAFF.